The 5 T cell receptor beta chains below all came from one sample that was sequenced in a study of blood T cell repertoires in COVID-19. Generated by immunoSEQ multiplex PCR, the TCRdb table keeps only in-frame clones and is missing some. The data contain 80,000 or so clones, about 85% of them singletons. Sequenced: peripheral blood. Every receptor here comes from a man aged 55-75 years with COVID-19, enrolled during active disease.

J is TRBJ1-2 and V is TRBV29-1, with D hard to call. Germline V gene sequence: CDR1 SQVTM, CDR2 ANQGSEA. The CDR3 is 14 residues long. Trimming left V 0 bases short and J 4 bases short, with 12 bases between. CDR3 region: CSVEERAKSYGYTF. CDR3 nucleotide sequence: TGCAGCGTTGAAGAGCGGGCAAAATCCTATGGCTACACCTTC.

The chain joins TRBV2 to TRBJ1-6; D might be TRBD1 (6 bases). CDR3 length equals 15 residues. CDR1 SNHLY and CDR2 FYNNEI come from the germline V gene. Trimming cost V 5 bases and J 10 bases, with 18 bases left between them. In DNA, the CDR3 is TGTGCCAGCAGTTTGGCTCAGAGAGGGGGATCACCCCTCCACTTT. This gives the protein CASSLAQRGGSPLHF.

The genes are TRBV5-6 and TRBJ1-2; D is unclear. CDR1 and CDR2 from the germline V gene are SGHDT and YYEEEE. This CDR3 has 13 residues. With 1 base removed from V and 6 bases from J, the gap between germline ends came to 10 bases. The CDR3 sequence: CASSLYSFDGYTF. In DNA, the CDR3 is TGTGCCAGCAGCTTGTACAGTTTTGATGGCTACACCTTC.

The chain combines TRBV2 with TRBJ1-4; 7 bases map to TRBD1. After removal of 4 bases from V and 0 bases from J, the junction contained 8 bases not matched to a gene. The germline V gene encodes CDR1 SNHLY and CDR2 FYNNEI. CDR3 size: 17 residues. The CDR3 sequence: CASSAQTGFATNEKLFF. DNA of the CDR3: TGTGCCAGCAGTGCCCAGACAGGGTTTGCAACTAATGAAAAACTGTTTTTT.

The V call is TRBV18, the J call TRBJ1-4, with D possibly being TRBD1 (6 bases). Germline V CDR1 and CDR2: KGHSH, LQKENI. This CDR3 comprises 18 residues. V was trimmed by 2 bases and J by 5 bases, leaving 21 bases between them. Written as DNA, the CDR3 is TGTGCCAGCTCACCAAACCAGGAACAGGGAGGGGCAAATGAAAAACTGTTTTTT. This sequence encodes CASSPNQEQGGANEKLFF.